This entry concerns a single T cell receptor beta chain. cDNA came from approximately 0.5 to 1 ug RNA primed by random hexamers. TCRdb re-called the immunoSEQ multiplex PCR reads with MiXCR, one entry per CDR3 protein. The data show over 80,000 distinct CDR3 sequences, over 80% seen once. These data are taken from a study of CD8 T cells in Susac syndrome. With 5 bases clipped from V and 1 base from J, the junction kept 9 bases outside the gene matches. This CDR3 has 17 amino acids. This clonotype originated in a human donor in good health. The rearrangement uses TRBV12-3 or TRBV12-4 and TRBJ2-5; 11 nucleotides line up with TRBD2. What was sequenced was CD8+ T cells from PBMCs. This CDR3 reads CASSTPSSGGPQETQYF. The CDR3 DNA reads TGTGCCAGCAGTACCCCCTCTAGCGGGGGGCCCCAAGAGACCCAGTACTTC.